These T cell receptor beta chains were read from a single sample in a study of vaccination and CD4 T cells after COVID-19. No antigen has been identified for these receptors. MiXCR, applied by TCRdb to the PCR reads, yields one record per CDR3 protein. The table records more than 20,000 distinct CDR3 sequences, around half of them present only once. This specimen consisted of CD4+ T cells from blood, cultured in vitro, obtained before SARS-CoV-2 vaccination. The receptors derive from a human donor who received a COVID-19 vaccine. CDR3s include the opening cysteine and the closing phenylalanine or tryptophan. D genes are given only for firm matches. Expanded clones get a size class; other rows say once, few or many, or leave the size out.

>few|TRBJ2-3|TRBD1|TRBV20-1
TGCAGTGCTAGGTTGATGGGACAGGTCACAGATACGCAGTATTTT
CSARLMGQVTDTQYF
>.|TRBJ1-2|.|TRBV12-3/TRBV12-4
TGTGCCAGCAGTGTCTCCCCTGGGACCCTCAAATATGGCTACACCTTC
CASSVSPGTLKYGYTF
>.|TRBJ2-7|TRBD1|TRBV6-1
TGTGCCAGCAGGGGACAGGGATCAACGGAGCAGTACTTC
CASRGQGSTEQYF
>.|TRBJ1-1|.|TRBV7-9
TGTGCCAGCAGCCCGCGTGCGAACACTGAAGCTTTCTTT
CASSPRANTEAFF
>.|TRBJ2-5|.|TRBV29-1
TGCAGCGTTATCGGGACGGGTGGGCGGACCCAGTACTTC
CSVIGTGGRTQYF
>.|TRBJ2-4|.|TRBV10-3
TGTGCCAGCAGTAAAAGTAGGGAACTAGCCAAAAACATTCAGTACTTC
CASSKSRELAKNIQYF
>.|TRBJ2-1|TRBD2|TRBV19
TGTGCCAGTACGGGGGAGACTAGCAACAATGAGCAGTTCTTC
CASTGETSNNEQFF
>few|TRBJ1-2|.|TRBV7-9
TGTGCCAGCAGCTTAAGTGAGAACAGGGCCCACACCTTC
CASSLSENRAHTF
>.|TRBJ1-5|TRBD1|TRBV28
TGTGCCAGCAGTTTTACCGGACAGGGTGGACAGCCCCAGCATTTT
CASSFTGQGGQPQHF
>.|TRBJ2-5|.|TRBV24-1
TGTGCCACCAGTGAGTGGGAATCGAAGACCCAGTACTTC
CATSEWESKTQYF
>.|TRBJ1-5|TRBD1|TRBV5-1
TGCGCCAGCAGCGAAGGTCTTACAGGGGGAGAACCCCAGCATTTT
CASSEGLTGGEPQHF
>.|TRBJ2-5|.|TRBV2
TGTGCCAGCAGTGAGGGGGGGCTTCCAGGAGAGACCCAGTACTTC
CASSEGGLPGETQYF
>.|TRBJ1-1|TRBD1|TRBV20-1
TGCAGTGCTAGAGTCAGGACGGGACAGGGCTGGAGGACTGAAGCTTTCTTT
CSARVRTGQGWRTEAFF
>.|TRBJ2-5|TRBD2|TRBV20-1
TGCAGTGCTAGGACGACTAGCGGGGGGCGAGAGACCCAGTACTTC
CSARTTSGGRETQYF
>few|TRBJ1-1|.|TRBV21-1
TGTGCCCCCAAACGGGGTACGACGGGGGACACTGAAGCTTTCTTT
CAPKRGTTGDTEAFF
>.|TRBJ2-5|TRBD1|TRBV12-3/TRBV12-4
TGTGCCAGCAGTTTCGGGAGGACACTCGACAGGGGGCGAGAGACCCAGTACTTC
CASSFGRTLDRGRETQYF
>few|TRBJ2-1|TRBD2|TRBV2
TGTGCCAGCATTAGCGGGGGGGCGTTTCAGTTCTTC
CASISGGAFQFF
>few|TRBJ1-2|.|TRBV12-3/TRBV12-4
TGTGCCAGCAGCCTCGGGGCATACTATGGCTACACCTTC
CASSLGAYYGYTF
>once|TRBJ2-5|TRBD2|TRBV20-1
TGCAGTGCCCCATCCGGACTAGTGGCGGGGGCCCAGTACTTC
CSAPSGLVAGAQYF
>.|TRBJ1-6|.|TRBV4-2
TGTGCCAGCAGCCAAGATAATTCACCCCTCCACTTT
CASSQDNSPLHF
>.|TRBJ2-4|TRBD2|TRBV25-1
TGTGCCAGCAGTGAATGGGGGGGGTTGGAGGCCAAAAACATTCAGTACTTC
CASSEWGGLEAKNIQYF
>.|TRBJ1-2|TRBD1|TRBV18
TGTGCCAGCTCCCCGGACAGGATCTATGGCTACACCTTC
CASSPDRIYGYTF
>.|TRBJ2-7|.|TRBV7-9
TGTGCCAGCAGCCAGGAAGTACAGTTCGAGCAGTACTTC
CASSQEVQFEQYF
>.|TRBJ2-1|.|TRBV19
TGTGCCAGTAGCAATGAGCAGTTCTTC
CASSNEQFF
>.|TRBJ2-5|TRBD1|TRBV11-2
TGTGCCAGCAGCTTTTATGGACAGGGGGTTCGGGAGACCCAGTACTTC
CASSFYGQGVRETQYF
>.|TRBJ2-5|TRBD1|TRBV7-3
TGTGCCAGCAGCTTAAGGGGGACAGGGTCTGGAGAGACCCAGTACTTC
CASSLRGTGSGETQYF
>.|TRBJ2-7|.|TRBV20-1
TGCAGTGCTACAGGAAATGGACGGAACTACGAGCAGTACTTC
CSATGNGRNYEQYF
>.|TRBJ1-2|.|TRBV6-5
TGTGCCAGCAGTTACGATTCCGGGACGCTGGACGGCTACACCTTC
CASSYDSGTLDGYTF
>.|TRBJ1-3|TRBD1|TRBV12-3/TRBV12-4
TGTGCCAGCAGTCTAGCCGGGACAGGGGGAAACACCATATATTTT
CASSLAGTGGNTIYF
>.|TRBJ1-2|TRBD1|TRBV5-1
TGCGCCAGCAGTTTACCGGGACAGGGAGGTTGGGACTATGGCTACACCTTC
CASSLPGQGGWDYGYTF
>few|TRBJ2-3|TRBD2|TRBV6-1
TGTGCCAGCAGTGAACACCTTCTGACTAGCGATACGCAGTATTTT
CASSEHLLTSDTQYF
>.|TRBJ2-3|.|TRBV4-2
TGTGCCAGCAGCCAAGATTCAAGCACAGATACGCAGTATTTT
CASSQDSSTDTQYF
>.|TRBJ2-3|.|TRBV20-1
TGCAGTGCTACCCATCCCGGCTTACTCGTCACAGATACGCAGTATTTT
CSATHPGLLVTDTQYF
>.|TRBJ1-1|.|TRBV19
TGTGCCAGTAGTCTCCCGCTTCGGAACACTGAAGCTTTCTTT
CASSLPLRNTEAFF
>.|TRBJ1-1|TRBD1|TRBV10-3
TGTGCCATCAGGTCCCACGGACAGGGGAACACTGAAGCTTTCTTT
CAIRSHGQGNTEAFF
>.|TRBJ2-2|TRBD2|TRBV2
TGTGCCAGCAGTGGAAGCGGGGGGGAATCCGGGGAGCTGTTTTTT
CASSGSGGESGELFF
>.|TRBJ2-3|.|TRBV10-3
TGTGCCATCAAATTCCGGGAACACACAGATACGCAGTATTTT
CAIKFREHTDTQYF
>.|TRBJ1-2|TRBD1|TRBV5-5
TGTGCCAGCAGCCTTACAGGGGGCTATGACTATGGCTACACCTTC
CASSLTGGYDYGYTF
>few|TRBJ2-3|.|TRBV20-1
TGCAGTGCTAGCCGGGGGTGGTTAGCGGAAGATACGCAGTATTTT
CSASRGWLAEDTQYF
>.|TRBJ1-4|.|TRBV5-8
TGTGCCAGCAGCACGGGACCCGAACATGGGGAACTGTTTTTT
CASSTGPEHGELFF
>.|TRBJ2-1|TRBD1|TRBV5-4
TGTGCCAGCAGCGTGGGGACAGGGGGTTACAATGAGCAGTTCTTC
CASSVGTGGYNEQFF
>.|TRBJ1-5|.|TRBV24-1
TGTGCCACCAGTGAGGACGGGTGGGATCAGCCCCAGCATTTT
CATSEDGWDQPQHF
>.|TRBJ2-7|TRBD2|TRBV30
TGTGCCTGGAGGGGAGGACTAGCCTCCGAGCAGTACTTC
CAWRGGLASEQYF
>.|TRBJ2-3|.|TRBV14
TGTGCCAGCAGCCAAGATGGGGGTAGGAGCACAGATACGCAGTATTTT
CASSQDGGRSTDTQYF
>.|TRBJ2-1|TRBD2|TRBV12-5
TGTGCTAGTGGTTTGGAGTCGACTAGCCTCAATGAGCAGTTCTTC
CASGLESTSLNEQFF
>.|TRBJ2-5|TRBD2|TRBV20-1
TGCAGTGGCGATGAAGCGGGGGGGCCCCAAGAGACCCAGTACTTC
CSGDEAGGPQETQYF
>.|TRBJ1-1|.|TRBV27
TGTGCCAGCAGTTGGATGTACAACACTGAAGCTTTCTTT
CASSWMYNTEAFF
>.|TRBJ2-3|TRBD2|TRBV4-1
TGCGCCAGCAGCCAAACGGGACTAAATCCAGATACGCAGTATTTT
CASSQTGLNPDTQYF
>.|TRBJ2-4|.|TRBV30
TGTGCCTGGGCTGAAGGGGTACTAGCCAAAAACATTCAGTACTTC
CAWAEGVLAKNIQYF
>once|TRBJ2-2|.|TRBV9
TGTGCCAGCAGCGTAGGGCCGCTCACCGGGGAGCTGTTTTTT
CASSVGPLTGELFF
>.|TRBJ2-5|TRBD2|TRBV15
TGTGCCACCAGCAGTCCGATAGCGGGGGGGCGGGAGACCCAGTACTTC
CATSSPIAGGRETQYF
>.|TRBJ2-2|TRBD2|TRBV12-3/TRBV12-4
TGTGCCACCACGGTTCTGTGGGGGGGACGGACCGGGGAGCTGTTTTTT
CATTVLWGGRTGELFF
>.|TRBJ2-7|.|TRBV20-1
TGCAGTGCGTCAGGAGGACCCCCGACCACCCACGAGCAGTACTTC
CSASGGPPTTHEQYF
>.|TRBJ2-1|TRBD2|TRBV7-3
TGTGCCAGCAGCTTTTTAGCGGGGGGCCGTTTGCATGAGCAGTTCTTC
CASSFLAGGRLHEQFF
>few|TRBJ2-7|TRBD1|TRBV20-1
TGCAGTGCCGGGGACAGGGCCTCCTACGAGCAGTACTTC
CSAGDRASYEQYF
>.|TRBJ1-1|TRBD1|TRBV24-1
TGTGCCACCCGACCTACAGGGGGGAACACTGAAGCTTTCTTT
CATRPTGGNTEAFF
>few|TRBJ2-5|TRBD2|TRBV2
TGTGCCAGCAGTCTCCTAGCGGGGGGGCAAGAGACCCAGTACTTC
CASSLLAGGQETQYF
>.|TRBJ2-4|.|TRBV19
TGTGCCAGTAGTCCCGAGATAGCCAAAAACATTCAGTACTTC
CASSPEIAKNIQYF
>.|TRBJ1-3|.|TRBV19
TGTGCCAGTAGTGAAACCCGATTCTCTGGAAACACCATATATTTT
CASSETRFSGNTIYF